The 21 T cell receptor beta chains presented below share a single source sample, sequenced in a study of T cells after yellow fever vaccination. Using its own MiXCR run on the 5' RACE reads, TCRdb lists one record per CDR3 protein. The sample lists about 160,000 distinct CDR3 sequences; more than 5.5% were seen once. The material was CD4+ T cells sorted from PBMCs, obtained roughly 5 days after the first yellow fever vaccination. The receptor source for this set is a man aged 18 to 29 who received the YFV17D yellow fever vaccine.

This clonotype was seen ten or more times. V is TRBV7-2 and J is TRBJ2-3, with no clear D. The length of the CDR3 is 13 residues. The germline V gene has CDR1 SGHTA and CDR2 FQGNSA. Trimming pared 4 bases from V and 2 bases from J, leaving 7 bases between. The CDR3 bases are TGTGCCAGCAGCTGGAAGTTCACAGATACGCAGTATTTT. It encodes CASSWKFTDTQYF.

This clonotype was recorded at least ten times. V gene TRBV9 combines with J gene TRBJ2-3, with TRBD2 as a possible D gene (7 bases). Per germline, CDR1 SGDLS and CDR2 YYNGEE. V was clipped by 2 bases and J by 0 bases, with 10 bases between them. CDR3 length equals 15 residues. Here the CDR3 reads CASSVAGASTDTQYF. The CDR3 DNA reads TGTGCCAGCAGCGTCGCGGGGGCCAGCACAGATACGCAGTATTTT.

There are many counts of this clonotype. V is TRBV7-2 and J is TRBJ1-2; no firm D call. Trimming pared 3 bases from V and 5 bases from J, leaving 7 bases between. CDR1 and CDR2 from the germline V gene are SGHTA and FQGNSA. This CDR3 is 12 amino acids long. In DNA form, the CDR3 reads TGTGCCAGCAGCTTTTCACAATATGGCTACACCTTC. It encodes CASSFSQYGYTF.

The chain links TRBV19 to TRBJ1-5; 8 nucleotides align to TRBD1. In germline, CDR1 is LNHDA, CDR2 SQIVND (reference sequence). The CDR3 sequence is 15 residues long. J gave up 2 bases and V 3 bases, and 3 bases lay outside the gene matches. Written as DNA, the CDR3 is TGTGCCAGTAGTATTCAGGGGGCCGGCAATCAGCCCCAGCATTTT. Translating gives CASSIQGAGNQPQHF.

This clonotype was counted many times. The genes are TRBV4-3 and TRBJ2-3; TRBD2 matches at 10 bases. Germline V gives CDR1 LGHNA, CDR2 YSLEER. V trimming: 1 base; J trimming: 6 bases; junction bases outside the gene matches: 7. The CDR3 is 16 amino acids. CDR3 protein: CASSQGSSGGTDTQYF. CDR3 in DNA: TGCGCCAGCAGCCAAGGGTCTAGCGGGGGTACCGATACGCAGTATTTT.

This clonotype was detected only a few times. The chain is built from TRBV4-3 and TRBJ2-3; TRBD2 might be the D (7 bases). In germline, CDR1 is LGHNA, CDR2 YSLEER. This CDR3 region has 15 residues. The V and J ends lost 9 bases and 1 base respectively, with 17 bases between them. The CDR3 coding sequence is TGCGCCAGTCGTCAAGGGGGGGCCGGCACAGATACGCAGTATTTT. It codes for CASRQGGAGTDTQYF.

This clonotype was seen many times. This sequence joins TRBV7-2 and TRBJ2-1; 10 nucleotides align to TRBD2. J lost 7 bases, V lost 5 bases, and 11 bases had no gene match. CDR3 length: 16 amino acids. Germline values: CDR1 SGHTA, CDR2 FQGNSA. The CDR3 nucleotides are TGTGCCAGCAGCCCCCCACTAGCGGGGATAGGAAATGAGCAGTTCTTC. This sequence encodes CASSPPLAGIGNEQFF.

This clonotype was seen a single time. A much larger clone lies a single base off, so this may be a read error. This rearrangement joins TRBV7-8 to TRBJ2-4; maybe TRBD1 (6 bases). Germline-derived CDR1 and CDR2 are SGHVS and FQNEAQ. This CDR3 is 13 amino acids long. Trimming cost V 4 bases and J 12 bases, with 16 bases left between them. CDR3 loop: CASSSGTSTTQYF. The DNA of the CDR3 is TGTGCCAGCAGCTCTGGGACATCGACGACTCAGTACTTC. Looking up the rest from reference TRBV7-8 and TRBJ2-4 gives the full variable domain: GAGVSQSPRYKVAKRGQDVALRCDPISGHVSLFWYQQALGQGPEFLTYFQNEAQLDKSGLPSDRFFAERPEGSVSTLKIQRTQQEDSAVYLCASSSGTSTTQYFGAGTRLSVL.

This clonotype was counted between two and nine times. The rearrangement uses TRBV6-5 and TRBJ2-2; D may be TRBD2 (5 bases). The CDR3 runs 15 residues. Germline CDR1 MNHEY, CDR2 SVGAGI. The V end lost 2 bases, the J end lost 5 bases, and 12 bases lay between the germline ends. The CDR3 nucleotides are TGTGCCAGCAGTTACATGAGGGCGAGGACCGGGGAGCTGTTTTTT. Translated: CASSYMRARTGELFF.

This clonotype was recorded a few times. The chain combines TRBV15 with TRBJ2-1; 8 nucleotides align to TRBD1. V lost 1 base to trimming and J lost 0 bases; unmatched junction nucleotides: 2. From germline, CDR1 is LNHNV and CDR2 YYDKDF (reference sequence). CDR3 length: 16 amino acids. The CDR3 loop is CATSRGQGSSYNEQFF. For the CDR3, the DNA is TGTGCCACCAGCAGAGGACAGGGGAGCTCCTACAATGAGCAGTTCTTC.

CDR3 protein: CASSLTGLEEKLFF. CDR3 coding DNA: TGTGCCAGCAGCCTTACAGGGCTCGAGGAAAAACTGTTTTTT. The V call is TRBV12-3 or TRBV12-4, the J call TRBJ1-4, with TRBD1 as a possible D gene (6 bases). The V gene lost 6 bases and the J gene lost 8 bases, with 16 bases spanning the gap. There are 14 residues in the CDR3.

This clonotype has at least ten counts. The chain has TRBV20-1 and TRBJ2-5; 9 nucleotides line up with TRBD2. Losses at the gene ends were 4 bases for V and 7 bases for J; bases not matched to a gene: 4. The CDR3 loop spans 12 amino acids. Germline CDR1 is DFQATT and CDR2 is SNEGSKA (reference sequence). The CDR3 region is CSATGGGGTQYF. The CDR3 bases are TGCAGTGCTACCGGCGGGGGGGGGACCCAGTACTTC.

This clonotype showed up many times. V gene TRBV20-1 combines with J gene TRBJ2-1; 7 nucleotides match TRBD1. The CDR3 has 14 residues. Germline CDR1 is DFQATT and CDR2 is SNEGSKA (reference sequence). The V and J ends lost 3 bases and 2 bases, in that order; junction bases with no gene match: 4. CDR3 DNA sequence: TGCAGTGCTAGGGGGACAGTCGCCTACAATGAGCAGTTCTTC. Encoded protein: CSARGTVAYNEQFF.

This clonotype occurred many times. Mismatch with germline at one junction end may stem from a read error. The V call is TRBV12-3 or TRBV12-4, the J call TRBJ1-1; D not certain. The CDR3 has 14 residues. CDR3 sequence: CASSLQAEVQDPLF. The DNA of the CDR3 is TGTGCCAGCAGTTTACAGGCAGAGGTGCAGGATCCTCTCTTT.

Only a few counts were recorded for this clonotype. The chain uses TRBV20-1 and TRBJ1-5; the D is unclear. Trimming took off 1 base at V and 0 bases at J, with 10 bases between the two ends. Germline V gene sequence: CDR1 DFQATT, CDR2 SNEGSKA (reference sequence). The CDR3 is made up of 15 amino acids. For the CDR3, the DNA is TGCAGTGCTAGAGCCCCTCCCCATAGCAATCAGCCCCAGCATTTT. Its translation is CSARAPPHSNQPQHF.

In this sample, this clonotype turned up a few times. The CDR3 sequence is CASSQDRSFSYEQYF. CDR3 sequence (DNA): TGTGCCAGCAGCCAAGATCGGTCCTTCTCCTACGAGCAGTACTTC. The V and J genes are TRBV3-1 and TRBJ2-7, with unresolved D. The CDR3 loop spans 15 amino acids. The germline V gene encodes CDR1 LGHDT and CDR2 YNNKEL (reference sequence). V was trimmed by 0 bases and J by 0 bases, leaving 9 bases between them.

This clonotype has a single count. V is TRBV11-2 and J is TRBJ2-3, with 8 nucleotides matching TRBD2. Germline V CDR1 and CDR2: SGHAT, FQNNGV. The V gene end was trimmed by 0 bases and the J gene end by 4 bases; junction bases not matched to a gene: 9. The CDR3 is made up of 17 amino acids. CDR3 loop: CASSLDPLAGLSDTQYF. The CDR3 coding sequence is TGTGCCAGCAGCTTAGACCCTCTAGCGGGCCTCTCAGATACGCAGTATTTT.

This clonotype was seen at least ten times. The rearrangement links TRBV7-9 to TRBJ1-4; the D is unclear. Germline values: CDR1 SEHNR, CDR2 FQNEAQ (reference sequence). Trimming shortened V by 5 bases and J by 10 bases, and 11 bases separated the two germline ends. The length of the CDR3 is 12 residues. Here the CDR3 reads CASSALDGKLFF. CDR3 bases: TGTGCCAGCAGCGCGCTCGACGGAAAACTGTTTTTT. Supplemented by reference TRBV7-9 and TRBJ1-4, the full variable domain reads DTGVSQNPRHKITKRGQNVTFRCDPISEHNRLYWYRQTLGQGPEFLTYFQNEAQLEKSRLLSDRFSAERPKGSFSTLEIQRTEQGDSAMYLCASSALDGKLFFGSGTQLSVL.

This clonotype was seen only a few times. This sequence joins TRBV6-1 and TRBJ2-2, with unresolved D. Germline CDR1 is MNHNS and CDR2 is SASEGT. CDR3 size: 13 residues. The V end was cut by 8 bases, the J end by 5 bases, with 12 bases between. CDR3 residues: CASSEALTGELFF. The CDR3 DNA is TGTGCCAGCTCTGAGGCACTAACCGGGGAGCTGTTTTTT.

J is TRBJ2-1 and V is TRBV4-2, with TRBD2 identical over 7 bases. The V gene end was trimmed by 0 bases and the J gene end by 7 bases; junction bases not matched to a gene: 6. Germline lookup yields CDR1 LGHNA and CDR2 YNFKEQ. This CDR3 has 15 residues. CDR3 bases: TGTGCCAGCAGCCAAGATTTCACAGCGGGGAATGAGCAGTTCTTC. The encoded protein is CASSQDFTAGNEQFF.

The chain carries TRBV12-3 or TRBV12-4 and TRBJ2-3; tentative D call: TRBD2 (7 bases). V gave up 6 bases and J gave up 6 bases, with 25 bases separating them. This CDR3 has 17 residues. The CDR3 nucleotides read TGTGCCAGCAGCTCCCGTATTAGGGGGGGGCCCGGGGATACGCAGTATTTT. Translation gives CASSSRIRGGPGDTQYF.